Listed here is a single TCR beta chain. Its antigen is still unknown. This record comes from a study of shared clonotypes between healthy human individuals. Findings of the study overall: A handful of donors showed sharing of about 4.8% of naive CD4 clonotypes.

Naive CD8 cells were CD45RO-negative, positively selected for CCR7, excluding terminally differentiated effector memory CD45RA+ cells. Sequencing used immunoSEQ multiplex PCR; TCRdb keeps in-frame clones, though not all of them. The table shows around 2,000,000 clones, with approximately 94% occurring only once. The sequence came from a man younger than 30 in good health. Some clones in this sample may be carry-over from other donors' samples. Sequenced: naive CD8+ T cells from PBMCs.

As DNA, the CDR3 is TGCAGCTCCGGAGGGGGGAGCTCCTACAATGAGCAGTTCTTC. Encoded protein: CSSGGGSSYNEQFF. This rearrangement joins TRBV29-1 to TRBJ2-1; D tentatively reads TRBD1 or TRBD2 (6 bases each). Germline V gene data show CDR1 as SQVTM and CDR2 as ANQGSEA. V lost 8 bases, J lost 0 bases, and 14 bases lay in between. This CDR3 region has 14 residues.